This paragraph covers one TCR beta chain sequence. Only in-frame clones appear in the TCRdb table, and some are missing; sequencing was by immunoSEQ multiplex PCR. The repertoire has 7,700 or so clones, around 62% of them found once; the top ten carry 31%. This sample stems from a study of chemoradiotherapy in HPV16-positive cancers. The germline gives CDR1 SGHNT, CDR2 YENEEA. This CDR3 comprises 14 residues. The V end was cut by 3 bases, the J end by 5 bases, with 13 bases between. V and J are TRBV11-3 and TRBJ2-5; D ambiguous. The receptor's source is a human donor with HPV-associated anogenital cancer. Collection took place from a patient who underwent chemoradiotherapy. The CDR3 sequence is CASSFSLSRETQYF. In DNA form, the CDR3 reads TGTGCCAGCAGCTTCTCCCTATCTCGGGAGACCCAGTACTTC.